Sequencing of this TCR beta chain was carried out in a study of regulatory T cells in long-lasting Graves disease. Study-wide background: A definition of persistent Graves' disease required over 5 years of antithyroid drugs plus positive TSH receptor antibodies.

This CDR3 contains 16 residues. J lost 6 bases, V lost 2 bases, and 14 bases had no gene match. Per germline, CDR1 SQVTM and CDR2 ANQGSEA. Study-level results: Since the sample size was small, accuracy may have been reduced. Favored gene segments in persistent disease were TRBV28, TRBJ1-2 and TRBJ2-5.

Time point: persistent/refractory GD, antithyroid drugs over 5 years with positive TRAb. The TCR library was prepared using RNA isolated from PBMCs. Library construction for TCR beta used iRepertoire HTBI primers and Arm-PCR of CDR3 regions. TCRdb fed the multiplex PCR reads into MiXCR, producing one record per CDR3 protein. The sample holds 650,000 to 700,000 distinct CDR3 sequences, 30% seen once. On this clonotype: Its antigen is undetermined.

The V gene is TRBV29-1, the J gene TRBJ2-7; 9 bases line up with TRBD1. The sequence was collected from a female donor with Graves disease. The sequenced sample was peripheral blood mononuclear cells (PBMCs), obtained when the disease was refractory, from a patient treated with antithyroid drugs. CDR3 nucleotide sequence: TGCAGCGTTGAATCCGTGGGAGGGACAGGGACCCTCGAGCAGTACTTC. Translation: CSVESVGGTGTLEQYF.